This T cell receptor beta chain was identified during a study of graft-versus-host responses after intestinal transplantation. Study-wide results and caveats: Allografts carried high graft-versus-host to host-versus-graft clonal ratios in patients having graft-donor T cell macrochimerism.

The J segment lost 4 bases and the V segment lost 5 bases, leaving 0 bases of the junction unmatched. The CDR3 length is 15 residues. Germline values: CDR1 MNHEY, CDR2 SVGAGI. Repertoires were generated with immunoSEQ multiplex PCR, while TCRdb's copy carries only in-frame clones and drops some. The sample records several thousand clones, about four fifths being singletons. To note about this clone: Its antigen remains unidentified.

Lymphocytes from graft epithelium and lamina propria were isolated. The V gene is TRBV6-5, the J gene TRBJ2-3; 16 bases fit TRBD2. The sequence was collected from a human patient who received an intestinal transplant, so some T cells may come from the graft donor. The starting material was ileum tissue, obtained roughly 300 days after intestinal transplant. The CDR3 DNA is TGTGCCAGCAGTGGGACTAGCGGGGGGGCAGATACGCAGTATTTT. Translating gives CASSGTSGGADTQYF.